The entry that follows covers one T cell receptor (beta chain) sequence. What antigen it recognizes has not been identified. The data are from a study of monozygotic twins with inflammatory bowel disease (dated by TCRdb to between 2018 and 2020). Background on the whole study: The full study comprised 28 monozygotic twin pairs: nine German pairs (four IBD-concordant, five IBD-discordant) and 19 IBD-discordant Danish pairs. Each individual had, on average, about 151 000 unique TCRalpha sequences and 181 000 unique TCRbeta sequences available for analysis. Within discordant pairs, disease-associated traits were sought mainly by comparing IBD patients with their genetically identical healthy co-twins.

Library method: 5' RACE. The input for every TCR library was approximately 3,500 ng of total RNA. cDNA was synthesized with SMARTScribe reverse transcriptase in eight separate reactions per sample. During cDNA synthesis, unique molecular identifiers containing a 6-nucleotide sample barcode were introduced by template switching. Two nested PCRs of roughly 16 and 10 cycles amplified the TCRalpha and TCRbeta cDNA, and bead purification followed each PCR. Before amplification, the cDNA was treated with uracil DNA-glycosylase and purified using the QIAquick PCR purification kit. The second PCR added Illumina TruSeq-compatible adapters along with sample-specific barcodes. Library quality and concentration were checked on TapeStation and Qubit, and libraries were pooled at around 4.9 ng each. The pooled libraries were sequenced with 2 x 100 bp reads and custom sequencing primers on an Illumina HiSeq2500 single-index Rapid Run. As for the original processing: MiGEC version 1.2.6 was used for UMI-based consensus assembly to correct PCR and sequencing errors. MiXCR version 2.1.1 was used to carry out V(D)J alignment, clonotype assembly and CDR3 extraction. To normalise gene usage, clonotype sharing and MAIT/NKT TCR abundance, the analysis used the top 1000, 10 000 and 20 000 clonotypes per sample. Diversity was computed as the inverse Simpson index with the vegan R package after downsampling to 27 000 UMIs. Paired Mann-Whitney U tests were applied to discordant twin pairs, with Benjamini-Hochberg correction for multiple testing. After the reads were reprocessed by TCRdb, one entry was made per CDR3 protein sequence, with no DNA. Here the V and J calls rest on TCRdb's processing, not on the authors' analysis. The table for this sample records under 130,000 distinct CDR3 sequences. 1.5% to 2% of the sample rests with the top ten.

From each donor, a roughly 2.6 ml peripheral blood sample was collected into PAXgene tubes and stored at -80 degrees C. Without T cell sorting, total RNA was isolated from whole blood using the PAXgene blood miRNA kit on an automated QIAcube. Peripheral blood from monozygotic twin pairs, either concordant or discordant for inflammatory bowel disease, underwent deep TCRalpha and TCRbeta repertoire profiling that used unique molecular barcoding. Smoking habits were recorded for all twin pairs, and individuals were classified as current, former or never smokers. The paper's findings and limits, for the study overall: The results gave no support for a single strong signal or clonotype linked to IBD. Repertoire similarity did not differ between concordant and discordant twins, possibly due to limited statistical power. Because patients were on differing immunosuppressive treatments, the repertoires may have picked up extra background noise and inter-individual variability. Different T cell subtypes could not be distinguished in the analysis. Fewer clonotypes were shared with other individuals by IBD patients than by healthy twins, most markedly in patients showing signs of disease activity. Measured by the inverse Simpson index, TCRbeta repertoire diversity was lower in IBD patients than in their healthy co-twins.

CDR1 is given as SGHDT and CDR2 as YYEEEE, both from the germline V gene. The CDR3 has 12 amino acids, counting the end cysteine and phenylalanine. DNA is not on record. The chain joins TRBV5-6 to TRBJ1-2. The material sequenced was blood. This TCR derives from a human donor with ulcerative colitis or Crohn's disease, or a healthy co-twin of an affected twin (not recorded which). The encoded CDR3 is CASSVTDYGYTF.